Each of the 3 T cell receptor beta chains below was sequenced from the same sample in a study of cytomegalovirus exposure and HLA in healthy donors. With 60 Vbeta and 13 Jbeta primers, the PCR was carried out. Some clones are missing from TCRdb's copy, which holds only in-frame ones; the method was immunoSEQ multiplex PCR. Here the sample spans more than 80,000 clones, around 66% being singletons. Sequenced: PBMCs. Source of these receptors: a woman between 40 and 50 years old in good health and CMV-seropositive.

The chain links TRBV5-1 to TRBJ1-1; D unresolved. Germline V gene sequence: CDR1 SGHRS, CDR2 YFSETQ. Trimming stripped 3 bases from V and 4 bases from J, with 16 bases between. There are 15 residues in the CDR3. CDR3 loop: CASSSYLRGSTEAFF. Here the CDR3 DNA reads TGCGCCAGCAGCTCCTACCTCCGGGGATCCACTGAAGCTTTCTTT.

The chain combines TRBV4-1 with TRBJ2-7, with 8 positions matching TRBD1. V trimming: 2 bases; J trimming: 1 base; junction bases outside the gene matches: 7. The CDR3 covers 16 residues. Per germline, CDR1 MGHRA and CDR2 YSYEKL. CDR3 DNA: TGCGCCAGCAGCCAATGGGGACAGGACATTTCCTACGAGCAGTACTTC. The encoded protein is CASSQWGQDISYEQYF.

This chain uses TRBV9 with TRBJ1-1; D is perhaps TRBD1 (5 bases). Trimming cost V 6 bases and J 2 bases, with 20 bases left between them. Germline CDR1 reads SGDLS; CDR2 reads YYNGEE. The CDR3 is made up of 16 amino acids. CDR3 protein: CASTLQEAGVNTEAFF. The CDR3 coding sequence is TGTGCCAGCACCTTACAGGAGGCGGGGGTTAACACTGAAGCTTTCTTT.